These T cell receptor beta chains were read from a single sample in a study of T cells after yellow fever vaccination. Each CDR3 protein gets one entry after TCRdb re-called the 5' RACE reads with MiXCR. The profile covers about 630,000 distinct CDR3 sequences, with 12% appearing a single time and 14% to 15% taken by the ten largest. This specimen was PBMCs, taken on the day of the yellow fever booster vaccination. The receptors stem from a man aged 30 to 45 who received the YFV17D yellow fever vaccine. Each CDR3 is given with its conserved first and last residue. Fields, in order: CDR3 protein, CDR3 DNA, clone size, J gene, D gene, V gene. D genes are given only for firm matches. Clone size is given for some rows only: seen once, a few or many times, or a class if the clone is expanded.

CDR3aa: CASSYFLGTSGIQVRVYEQYF
CDR3nt: TGTGCCAGCAGTTACTTTCTCGGAACTAGCGGGATTCAGGTACGGGTCTACGAGCAGTACTTC
abundance: few
j_gene: TRBJ2-7
d_gene: TRBD2
v_gene: TRBV6-2/TRBV6-3

CDR3aa: CASSRRLDEKLFF
CDR3nt: TGTGCCAGCAGCCGGCGACTGGATGAAAAACTGTTTTTT
abundance: -
j_gene: TRBJ1-4
d_gene: -
v_gene: TRBV3-1

CDR3aa: CSARDPTGYGYTF
CDR3nt: TGCAGTGCTAGAGATCCCACAGGGTATGGCTACACCTTC
abundance: -
j_gene: TRBJ1-2
d_gene: -
v_gene: TRBV20-1

CDR3aa: CASQNMPGELFF
CDR3nt: TGTGCCAGTCAGAATATGCCCGGGGAGCTGTTTTTT
abundance: few
j_gene: TRBJ2-2
d_gene: -
v_gene: TRBV6-2/TRBV6-3

CDR3aa: CASSQDNEQLF
CDR3nt: TGTGCCAGCAGCCAAGACAATGAGCAGCTCTTC
abundance: -
j_gene: TRBJ2-1
d_gene: -
v_gene: TRBV3-1

CDR3aa: CASSFSSYNEQFF
CDR3nt: TGTGCTAGCAGCTTCTCCTCCTACAATGAGCAGTTCTTC
abundance: many
j_gene: TRBJ2-1
d_gene: -
v_gene: TRBV7-2

CDR3aa: CASSQEAMNTEAFF
CDR3nt: TGCGCCAGCAGCCAAGAGGCCATGAACACTGAAGCTTTCTTT
abundance: -
j_gene: TRBJ1-1
d_gene: -
v_gene: TRBV4-3

CDR3aa: CASSLGGGPANEKLFF
CDR3nt: TGCGCCAGCAGCTTGGGAGGGGGCCCGGCTAATGAAAAACTGTTTTTT
abundance: -
j_gene: TRBJ1-4
d_gene: TRBD1
v_gene: TRBV5-1

CDR3aa: CASSTRTSASTDTQYF
CDR3nt: TGTGCCAGCAGTACCCGCACTAGCGCAAGCACAGATACGCAGTATTTT
abundance: few
j_gene: TRBJ2-3
d_gene: TRBD2
v_gene: TRBV28

CDR3aa: CASSSQGTGVISYEQYF
CDR3nt: TGTGCCAGCAGCTCACAAGGGACAGGGGTAATCTCCTACGAGCAGTACTTC
abundance: few
j_gene: TRBJ2-7
d_gene: TRBD1
v_gene: TRBV7-9

CDR3aa: CATSESSAGTDTQYF
CDR3nt: TGTGCCACCAGTGAATCGTCGGCCGGCACAGATACGCAGTATTTT
abundance: few
j_gene: TRBJ2-3
d_gene: -
v_gene: TRBV24-1

CDR3aa: CSARLGGMQPQHF
CDR3nt: TGCAGTGCTAGATTAGGGGGGATGCAGCCCCAGCATTTT
abundance: -
j_gene: TRBJ1-5
d_gene: -
v_gene: TRBV20-1

CDR3aa: CSARVRGTARPYEQYF
CDR3nt: TGCAGTGCTAGAGTTCGAGGGACGGCTAGACCCTACGAGCAGTACTTC
abundance: few
j_gene: TRBJ2-7
d_gene: -
v_gene: TRBV20-1

CDR3aa: CASSQVGRSTEAFF
CDR3nt: TGCGCCAGCAGCCAAGTCGGCAGAAGCACTGAAGCTTTCTTT
abundance: -
j_gene: TRBJ1-1
d_gene: -
v_gene: TRBV4-3

CDR3aa: CASSPGTGGVYTF
CDR3nt: TGTGCCAGCAGCCCAGGGACAGGGGGCGTCTACACCTTC
abundance: -
j_gene: TRBJ1-2
d_gene: TRBD1
v_gene: TRBV7-8

CDR3aa: CASSPLIAGPTYEQYF
CDR3nt: TGTGCCAGCTCACCACTTATAGCGGGACCGACCTACGAGCAGTACTTC
abundance: many
j_gene: TRBJ2-7
d_gene: TRBD2
v_gene: TRBV18

CDR3aa: CSVEDGASGANVLTF
CDR3nt: TGCAGCGTTGAAGATGGGGCATCTGGGGCCAACGTCCTGACTTTC
abundance: -
j_gene: TRBJ2-6
d_gene: -
v_gene: TRBV29-1

CDR3aa: CAWGAGISYEQYF
CDR3nt: TGTGCCTGGGGAGCAGGGATCTCCTACGAGCAGTACTTC
abundance: few
j_gene: TRBJ2-7
d_gene: -
v_gene: TRBV30

CDR3aa: CASSILAGGVNTGELFF
CDR3nt: TGTGCCAGCAGCATTCTAGCGGGAGGAGTAAACACCGGGGAGCTGTTTTTT
abundance: -
j_gene: TRBJ2-2
d_gene: TRBD2
v_gene: TRBV9

CDR3aa: CASSPGRKYNEQFF
CDR3nt: TGTGCCAGCAGCCCGGGGAGGAAGTACAATGAGCAGTTCTTC
abundance: few
j_gene: TRBJ2-1
d_gene: -
v_gene: TRBV11-2

CDR3aa: CASSLLSSGPYNEQFF
CDR3nt: TGTGCCAGCAGTCTTCTCTCTAGCGGGCCTTACAATGAGCAGTTCTTC
abundance: -
j_gene: TRBJ2-1
d_gene: TRBD2
v_gene: TRBV12-3/TRBV12-4

CDR3aa: CSAREVISGEQFF
CDR3nt: TGCAGTGCCCGGGAGGTCATCAGCGGCGAGCAGTTCTTC
abundance: -
j_gene: TRBJ2-1
d_gene: TRBD2
v_gene: TRBV20-1

CDR3aa: CATTLGGDTEAFF
CDR3nt: TGTGCCACTACGCTAGGGGGGGACACTGAAGCTTTCTTT
abundance: few
j_gene: TRBJ1-1
d_gene: -
v_gene: TRBV19

CDR3aa: CASSAGTGAYNEQFF
CDR3nt: TGTGCCAGCAGCGCGGGGACGGGGGCGTACAATGAGCAGTTCTTC
abundance: many
j_gene: TRBJ2-1
d_gene: -
v_gene: TRBV27

CDR3aa: CSARRGTGVNSPLHF
CDR3nt: TGCAGTGCCCGGAGGGGGACAGGGGTAAATTCACCCCTCCACTTT
abundance: few
j_gene: TRBJ1-6
d_gene: TRBD1
v_gene: TRBV20-1

CDR3aa: CSARSDRGQETQYF
CDR3nt: TGCAGTGCTAGATCGGACAGGGGACAAGAGACCCAGTACTTC
abundance: few
j_gene: TRBJ2-5
d_gene: TRBD1
v_gene: TRBV20-1

CDR3aa: CASSPQGNFYGYTF
CDR3nt: TGTGCCAGCAGCCCCCAGGGGAACTTCTATGGCTACACCTTC
abundance: few
j_gene: TRBJ1-2
d_gene: -
v_gene: TRBV7-2

CDR3aa: CASSSQVTSGRSDF
CDR3nt: TGTGCCAGCAGCTCTCAAGTGACTAGCGGGAGGTCGGATTTT
abundance: few
j_gene: TRBJ2-3
d_gene: TRBD2
v_gene: TRBV7-2

CDR3aa: CASSSHTSGNEQFF
CDR3nt: TGCGCCAGCAGCTCTCATACTAGCGGCAATGAGCAGTTCTTC
abundance: few
j_gene: TRBJ2-1
d_gene: TRBD2
v_gene: TRBV5-1

CDR3aa: CASSRPDRRAFF
CDR3nt: TGTGCCAGCAGCCGTCCCGACAGGAGAGCTTTCTTT
abundance: few
j_gene: TRBJ1-1
d_gene: -
v_gene: TRBV4-2

CDR3aa: CSARTAEETQYF
CDR3nt: TGCAGTGCTAGAACAGCGGAAGAGACCCAGTACTTC
abundance: -
j_gene: TRBJ2-5
d_gene: -
v_gene: TRBV20-1

CDR3aa: CASSQDGGSYNEQFF
CDR3nt: TGTGCCAGCAGCCAGGATGGGGGCTCCTACAATGAGCAGTTCTTC
abundance: many
j_gene: TRBJ2-1
d_gene: -
v_gene: TRBV7-8

CDR3aa: CASSQDNLRTSGEKGGTQYF
CDR3nt: TGTGCCAGCAGCCAAGATAACCTTAGGACTAGCGGGGAGAAGGGGGGTACGCAGTATTTT
abundance: -
j_gene: TRBJ2-3
d_gene: TRBD2
v_gene: TRBV4-2

CDR3aa: CASSAQLQRVETQYF
CDR3nt: TGTGCCAGCAGCGCCCAGCTCCAACGGGTGGAGACCCAGTACTTC
abundance: few
j_gene: TRBJ2-5
d_gene: -
v_gene: TRBV6-2/TRBV6-3

CDR3aa: CASSLAYGGQETQYF
CDR3nt: TGTGCCAGCAGCTTAGCGTACGGGGGGCAAGAGACCCAGTACTTC
abundance: -
j_gene: TRBJ2-5
d_gene: TRBD2
v_gene: TRBV7-2

CDR3aa: CASSPDRASGNTIYF
CDR3nt: TGTGCCAGCAGCCCGGACAGGGCCTCTGGAAACACCATATATTTT
abundance: many
j_gene: TRBJ1-3
d_gene: TRBD1
v_gene: TRBV7-9

CDR3aa: CSARPPAGTSGRAYEQYF
CDR3nt: TGCAGTGCCAGACCCCCCGCCGGGACTAGCGGGAGGGCCTACGAGCAGTACTTC
abundance: -
j_gene: TRBJ2-7
d_gene: TRBD2
v_gene: TRBV20-1

CDR3aa: CASSDSRGYEQYF
CDR3nt: TGTGCCAGCAGTGACTCCCGTGGCTACGAGCAGTACTTC
abundance: many
j_gene: TRBJ2-7
d_gene: -
v_gene: TRBV6-4

CDR3aa: CASSMAESAGELFF
CDR3nt: TGTGCCAGTAGTATGGCGGAGTCGGCCGGGGAGCTGTTTTTT
abundance: -
j_gene: TRBJ2-2
d_gene: -
v_gene: TRBV19

CDR3aa: CASSDTSGRLSGANVLTF
CDR3nt: TGTGCCAGCAGTGACACTAGCGGGAGGCTTTCCGGGGCCAACGTCCTGACTTTC
abundance: -
j_gene: TRBJ2-6
d_gene: TRBD2
v_gene: TRBV6-2/TRBV6-3

CDR3aa: CSVEVATNNEQFF
CDR3nt: TGCAGCGTTGAAGTGGCCACAAACAATGAGCAGTTCTTC
abundance: few
j_gene: TRBJ2-1
d_gene: -
v_gene: TRBV29-1

CDR3aa: CASSLVGRDYNEQFF
CDR3nt: TGCGCCAGCAGCTTGGTCGGGAGGGACTACAATGAGCAGTTCTTC
abundance: few
j_gene: TRBJ2-1
d_gene: TRBD2
v_gene: TRBV5-1

CDR3aa: CASSERGGSSHEQYF
CDR3nt: TGTGCCAGCAGTGAAAGGGGCGGGAGTAGCCACGAGCAGTACTTC
abundance: few
j_gene: TRBJ2-7
d_gene: TRBD2
v_gene: TRBV25-1

CDR3aa: CASSLSRGISYEQFF
CDR3nt: TGTGCCAGCAGTTTGAGTAGAGGGATTAGCTATGAGCAGTTCTTC
abundance: few
j_gene: TRBJ2-1
d_gene: -
v_gene: TRBV12-3/TRBV12-4

CDR3aa: CASSELITGELFF
CDR3nt: TGCGCCAGCAGTGAACTAATCACCGGGGAGCTGTTTTTT
abundance: -
j_gene: TRBJ2-2
d_gene: -
v_gene: TRBV10-1

CDR3aa: CASSFRTESNEQFF
CDR3nt: TGTGCCAGCAGCTTCCGGACAGAAAGCAATGAGCAGTTCTTC
abundance: -
j_gene: TRBJ2-1
d_gene: -
v_gene: TRBV5-4

CDR3aa: CASSLASSGSWGELFF
CDR3nt: TGTGCCAGCAGCTTGGCCTCTAGCGGGAGTTGGGGGGAGCTGTTTTTT
abundance: few
j_gene: TRBJ2-2
d_gene: TRBD2
v_gene: TRBV5-5

CDR3aa: CASSRLAGGLYEQYF
CDR3nt: TGTGCCAGCAGCAGACTAGCGGGAGGGTTGTACGAGCAGTACTTC
abundance: -
j_gene: TRBJ2-7
d_gene: TRBD2
v_gene: TRBV2

CDR3aa: CAWSVTGASYEQYF
CDR3nt: TGTGCCTGGAGTGTTACAGGGGCCTCCTACGAGCAGTACTTC
abundance: few
j_gene: TRBJ2-7
d_gene: TRBD1
v_gene: TRBV30

CDR3aa: CASSSARGRYDEQYF
CDR3nt: TGCGCCAGCAGCTCAGCCAGGGGGCGATATGACGAGCAGTACTTC
abundance: -
j_gene: TRBJ2-7
d_gene: TRBD1
v_gene: TRBV5-1

CDR3aa: CASSLGPGLAGDRGFYNEQFF
CDR3nt: TGTGCCAGCAGCTTAGGACCGGGACTAGCGGGAGATAGGGGGTTTTACAATGAGCAGTTCTTC
abundance: -
j_gene: TRBJ2-1
d_gene: TRBD2
v_gene: TRBV7-6

CDR3aa: CASRGGIYGYTF
CDR3nt: TGTGCCAGCAGGGGAGGGATCTATGGCTACACCTTC
abundance: -
j_gene: TRBJ1-2
d_gene: -
v_gene: TRBV2

CDR3aa: CAISESKQGTINNQPQHF
CDR3nt: TGTGCCATCAGTGAGTCGAAACAGGGGACCATTAATAATCAGCCCCAGCATTTT
abundance: -
j_gene: TRBJ1-5
d_gene: TRBD1
v_gene: TRBV10-3